This paragraph covers one T cell receptor beta chain sequence. Its recognized antigen is unknown. Base quality data are lacking; no much larger clone is found one base away. This entry comes from a study of technical replicates of blood from a handful of donors (dated by TCRdb to about 2017). The CDR3 numbers 14 residues from cysteine through phenylalanine. Only CDR3 DNA is held: 42 bases, read in frame from base 1. The germline V gene sets CDR1 to MGHRA and CDR2 to YSYEKL. Clipping removes 3 bases from V and 4 bases from J, with 2 as the unmatched junction base count. Library preparation employed the immunoSEQ multiplex PCR assay. TCRdb re-hosts the immuneACCESS table, in-frame sequences only. Its copies lack some clones; in the studies checked, an unresolved V gene accounts for under half of them, and the cause for the rest is not known. The sample table shows approximately 76,000 clones, and roughly nine tenths are seen once. 0.25% of the sample comes from the top ten.

Recombination joined TRBV4-1 with TRBJ1-1, and 10 junction bases match TRBD1. Sequenced: T cells isolated from PBMCs. The receptor was derived from a human donor in good health. The CDR3 protein is CASSHRQGATEAFF. The sequenced DNA is TGCGCCAGCAGCCACCGACAGGGGGCCACTGAAGCTTTCTTT.